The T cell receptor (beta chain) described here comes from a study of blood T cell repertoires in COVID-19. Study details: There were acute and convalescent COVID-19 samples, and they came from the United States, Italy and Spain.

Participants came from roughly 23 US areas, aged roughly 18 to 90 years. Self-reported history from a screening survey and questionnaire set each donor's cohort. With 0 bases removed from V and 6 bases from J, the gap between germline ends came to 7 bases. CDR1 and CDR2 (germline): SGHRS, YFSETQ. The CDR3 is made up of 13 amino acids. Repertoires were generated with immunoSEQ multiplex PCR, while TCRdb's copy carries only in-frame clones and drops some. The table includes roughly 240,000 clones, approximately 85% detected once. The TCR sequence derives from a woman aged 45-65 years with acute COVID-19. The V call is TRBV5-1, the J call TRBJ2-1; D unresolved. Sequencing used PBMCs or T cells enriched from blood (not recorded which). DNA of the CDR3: TGCGCCAGCAGCTTGGCCCCTCTCAATGAGCAGTTCTTC. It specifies CASSLAPLNEQFF.